These 20 T cell receptor beta chains were all obtained from the same sample, sequenced in a study of vaccination effects on CD4 cells after COVID-19. CD4+ T cells specific for antigen were expanded with viral peptide pools by the ViraFEST assay before sequencing. Following an approximately 10-day culture, CD4+ T cells were purified. Repertoires were generated with immunoSEQ multiplex PCR, while TCRdb's copy carries only in-frame clones and drops some. The table includes tens of thousands of clones, around 70% detected once. The antigens of these receptors remain unknown. The material was CD4+ T cells from PBMCs cultured with HCoV-229E spike peptides, obtained before COVID-19 vaccination. These receptors were collected from a human donor who received a COVID-19 vaccine.

The V gene is TRBV19, the J gene TRBJ2-2; perhaps TRBD2 as D (6 bases). The CDR3 has 12 amino acids. The V end lost 7 bases, the J end lost 7 bases, and 10 bases lay between the germline ends. Germline V lookup: CDR1 LNHDA, CDR2 SQIVND (reference sequence). CDR3 region: CASKEGVGELFF. The CDR3 coding sequence is TGTGCCAGTAAGGAGGGTGTCGGGGAGCTGTTTTTT.

The chain uses TRBV3-1 (or the pseudogene TRBV3-2) and TRBJ2-1; TRBD1 matches at 9 bases. This CDR3 comprises 15 residues. V lost 4 bases and J lost 8; bases outside the gene matches: 9. Germline-derived CDR1 and CDR2 are LGHDT and YNNKEL (reference sequence). The CDR3 loop reads CASSLSTGGIYEQFF. The CDR3 nucleotides read TGTGCCAGCAGCCTATCGACAGGGGGTATCTATGAGCAGTTCTTC.

This clone has more than one count but fewer than ten. V gene TRBV2 combines with J gene TRBJ2-7, with D unclear. Germline V gives CDR1 SNHLY, CDR2 FYNNEI. The CDR3 spans 13 residues. V was cut by 7 bases and J by 2 bases, with 12 bases left in between. The CDR3: CASNRQGTYEQYV. Here the CDR3 DNA reads TGTGCCAGCAACCGACAAGGCACCTACGAGCAGTACGTC.

In its sample, this clone was seen a few times. In DNA, the CDR3 is TGTGCCAGCAGCGGATGGACAGGGCGGAACACTGAAGCTTTCTTT. It codes for CASSGWTGRNTEAFF. The rearrangement links TRBV11-1 to TRBJ1-1; TRBD1 matches 8 bases. The CDR3 runs to 15 residues. Trimming cost V 5 bases and J 1 base; bases outside gene matches: 6. The germline gives CDR1 SGHAT, CDR2 FQDESV (reference sequence).

V and J are TRBV29-1 and TRBJ2-3; TRBD2 matches at 15 bases. This CDR3 spans 18 amino acids. V shed 3 bases and J 1 base; nucleotides not matched to a gene: 8. From germline, CDR1 is SQVTM and CDR2 ANQGSEA. CDR3 loop: CSVDGLAGGQKGTDTQYF. The DNA for the CDR3 is TGCAGCGTTGATGGACTAGCGGGGGGGCAAAAGGGCACAGATACGCAGTATTTT.

V is TRBV4-1 and J is TRBJ2-3, with D possibly called TRBD1 or TRBD2 (5 bases each). Deletions cut 3 bases from V and 4 bases from J, with 17 bases between. Germline CDR1 MGHRA, CDR2 YSYEKL. This CDR3 comprises 16 residues. The CDR3 sequence: CASSQRGTLGPDTQYF. CDR3 coding DNA: TGCGCCAGCAGCCAGAGAGGGACCCTCGGGCCAGATACGCAGTATTTT.

The chain has TRBV3-1 (or the pseudogene TRBV3-2) and TRBJ2-5, with 7 bases matching TRBD1. V was clipped by 3 bases and J by 1 base; unmatched bases: 5. CDR3 length: 15 residues. Germline assignment: CDR1 LGHDT and CDR2 YNNKEL (reference sequence). CDR3 amino acids: CASSHRRQGQETQYF. CDR3 DNA sequence: TGTGCCAGCAGCCACCGCCGACAGGGCCAAGAGACCCAGTACTTC.

A few counts support this clone. V usage is TRBV24-1 and J usage is TRBJ2-7; 8 bases agree with TRBD1. CDR3 length: 14 amino acids. The V segment lost 6 bases and the J segment 4 bases; nucleotides outside the gene matches: 7. Germline values: CDR1 KGHDR, CDR2 SFDVKD. CDR3 bases: TGTGCCACCAGTAAAGGACAGGGATGGTACGAGCAGTACGTC. This translates into CATSKGQGWYEQYV.

This clone was counted once. The chain has TRBV7-3 and TRBJ1-2; no reliable D call. With 5 bases removed from V and 4 bases from J, the gap between germline ends came to 11 bases. The CDR3 runs to 13 residues. Germline V lookup: CDR1 SGHTA, CDR2 FQGTGA. CDR3 protein: CASSLLNGYGYTF. The CDR3 nucleotides are TGTGCCAGCAGCCTACTTAACGGCTATGGCTACACCTTC.

About this clone itself: At one boundary the junction diverges from the germline segment, which might be a read error. The gene calls are TRBV7-8 and TRBJ2-5; 10 bases align to TRBD2. The CDR3 contains 17 residues. CDR1 and CDR2 from the germline V gene are SGHVS and FQNEAQ. CDR3 residues: CASSLTPPGGLAGVWNF. The CDR3 nucleotides are TGTGCCAGCAGCTTGACGCCACCCGGCGGGCTAGCGGGGGTCTGGAACTTC.

This rearrangement joins TRBV2 to TRBJ1-6; D gene ambiguous. The CDR3 has 13 amino acids. The germline CDR1 and CDR2 sequences are SNHLY and FYNNEI. Trimming shortened V by 2 bases and J by 9 bases, and 8 bases separated the two germline ends. The CDR3 sequence is CASSERSISPLHF. The CDR3 coding sequence is TGTGCCAGCAGTGAAAGGTCGATTTCACCCCTCCACTTT.

The V call is TRBV7-9, the J call TRBJ1-5, with 7 bases aligning to TRBD1. Germline CDR1 SEHNR, CDR2 FQNEAQ (reference sequence). J gave up 11 bases and V 1 base, and 11 bases lay outside the gene matches. This CDR3 has 15 amino acids. As DNA, the CDR3 is TGTGCCAGCAGCTTAGGGACAGGCGCAAAAGCGGCCCAGCATTTT. Its protein is CASSLGTGAKAAQHF.

CDR3 loop: CASSTWDRGSYNEQFF. The DNA for the CDR3 is TGTGCCAGTAGTACCTGGGACAGGGGCTCCTACAATGAGCAGTTCTTC. This chain connects TRBV19 to TRBJ2-1; 10 nucleotides align to TRBD1. The CDR3 spans 16 residues. Trimming at V came to 4 bases and at J to 0 bases, leaving 3 bases not matched to a gene. Germline V gene data show CDR1 as LNHDA and CDR2 as SQIVND (reference sequence).

J is TRBJ2-2 and V is TRBV9; D might be TRBD1 or TRBD2, each matching 5 bases. CDR3 length: 15 amino acids. From germline, CDR1 is SGDLS and CDR2 YYNGEE. The ends were cut back, 0 bases at V and 8 bases at J, with 14 bases in the middle. The CDR3 reads CASSVVSGANGELFF. The CDR3 DNA follows: TGTGCCAGCAGCGTAGTGTCCGGGGCCAATGGGGAGCTGTTTTTT.

This clone was detected a few times. V is TRBV18 and J is TRBJ1-5; D perhaps matches TRBD1 (5 bases). Germline CDR1 is KGHSH and CDR2 is LQKENI. CDR3 length: 16 residues. V was trimmed by 4 bases and J by 1 base, leaving 14 bases between them. The DNA of the CDR3 is TGTGCCAGCTCACTCGGGCCTGGGGGGAGCAATCAGCCCCAGCATTTT. It translates to CASSLGPGGSNQPQHF.

CDR3 loop: CASSMPRISNAPDTQYF. DNA of the CDR3: TGTGCCAGTAGTATGCCCCGAATCAGCAACGCCCCAGATACGCAGTATTTT. V gene TRBV19 combines with J gene TRBJ2-3; D gene uncertain. Trimming stripped 3 bases from V and 4 bases from J, with 20 bases between. The germline gives CDR1 LNHDA, CDR2 SQIVND (reference sequence). The CDR3 covers 17 residues.

The chain combines TRBV7-2 with TRBJ2-3, with 9 bases identical to TRBD1. This CDR3 has 14 residues. V lost 5 bases, J lost 8 bases, and 8 bases stayed unmatched. Germline lookup yields CDR1 SGHTA and CDR2 FQGNSA. The CDR3 DNA sequence: TGTGCCAGCAGCGCCTCCGGGACAGGGATTACGCAGTATTTT. Protein: CASSASGTGITQYF.

The rearrangement uses TRBV18 and TRBJ2-2, with 7 bases aligning to TRBD1. The CDR3 runs 14 residues. The ends lost 7 bases at V and 3 bases at J; junction bases unmatched: 5. CDR1 and CDR2 from the germline V gene are KGHSH and LQKENI. The CDR3: CASWTGRDTGELFF. CDR3 in DNA: TGTGCCAGCTGGACAGGTCGTGACACCGGGGAGCTGTTTTTT.

The chain employs TRBV2 and TRBJ2-2, with D possibly matching TRBD1 (5 bases). There are 14 residues in the CDR3. Germline V CDR1 and CDR2: SNHLY, FYNNEI. Trimming took off 7 bases at V and 3 bases at J, with 12 bases between the two ends. The chain's CDR3 is CASKGRVDTGELFF. Here the CDR3 DNA reads TGTGCCAGCAAGGGCAGGGTGGACACCGGGGAGCTGTTTTTT. The whole variable domain, remainder taken from reference TRBV2 and TRBJ2-2, is EPEVTQTPSHQVTQMGQEVILRCVPISNHLYFYWYRQILGQKVEFLVSFYNNEISEKSEIFDDQFSVERPDGSNFTLKIRSTKLEDSAMYFCASKGRVDTGELFFGEGSRLTVL.

This sequence joins TRBV25-1 and TRBJ2-3; TRBD1 matches at 9 bases. V lost 7 bases, J lost 4 bases, and 12 bases stayed unmatched. The CDR3 consists of 16 residues. From germline, CDR1 is MGHDK and CDR2 SYGVNS. The CDR3 loop reads CASTPMPGQGPDTQYF. The CDR3, as DNA: TGTGCCAGCACCCCAATGCCGGGACAGGGTCCAGATACGCAGTATTTT.